These 3 T cell receptor beta chains were sequenced from one sample in a study of T cell repertoires in cytomegalovirus infection (dated by TCRdb to about 2019). Sequencing used an Illumina HiSeq 1500. TCRdb trimmed the raw reads at Q25, called clones with MiXCR and kept productive beta chains. Every entry covers one CDR3 protein and lists the most common genes and DNA from its rows. This sample lists about 530,000 distinct CDR3 sequences; 26% were detected once. The ten top clones hold 13% of the sample. The sequencing input was PBMCs. These receptors were collected from a human donor in good health (CMV status not recorded). Some clones in this sample may be carry-over from other donors' samples.

Many counts were recorded for this clonotype. V usage is TRBV7-8 and J usage is TRBJ2-7; no clear D. CDR3 size: 15 residues. From germline, CDR1 is SGHVS and CDR2 FQNEAQ. The V and J ends lost 3 bases and 0 bases respectively, with 12 bases between them. The CDR3 region is CASSFYTATSYEQYF. The CDR3 coding sequence is TGTGCCAGCAGCTTTTACACGGCCACCTCCTACGAGCAGTACTTC.

In DNA, the CDR3 is TGTGCCAGCAGTTACTCGAGGGTCGGGAGCTATGGCTACACCTTC. Its protein product is CASSYSRVGSYGYTF. The chain carries TRBV6-2 or TRBV6-3 and TRBJ1-2; unclear D gene. The CDR3 is 15 residues long. Germline V gene sequence: CDR1 MNHEY, CDR2 SVGEGT. V lost 0 bases to trimming and J lost 4 bases, with 12 bases between them.

This clonotype was found a few times. The chain has TRBV6-2 or TRBV6-3 and TRBJ2-5; 8 bases fit TRBD2. There are 18 residues in the CDR3. V shed 2 bases, J shed 1 base, and the junction held 12 bases outside the gene matches. The germline CDR1 and CDR2 sequences are MNHEY and SVGEGT. CDR3 loop: CASSYTRGGQIFQETQYF. CDR3 nucleotide sequence: TGTGCCAGCAGTTACACCCGGGGGGGGCAGATCTTCCAAGAGACCCAGTACTTC.